This TCR beta chain was sequenced during a study of shared clonotypes between healthy human individuals. Across the study: Per-donor plates numbered three CD4 naive, three CD4 memory, two CD8 naive and one CD8 memory.

Study results and limitations: Specimens sampled were limited to blood, with tissue repertoires likely differing.

Naive CD8 cells lacked CD45RO and underwent positive selection for CCR7, leaving out terminally differentiated effector memory CD45RA+ cells. Evenly divided among several immunoSEQ plates was the genomic DNA of each subset. This table comes from immunoSEQ multiplex PCR, and its TCRdb copy is limited to in-frame clones, with some not included. The table records under 600,000 clones, 95% to 98% of them present only once. V lost 3 bases and J lost 6, with 15 bases in between. This CDR3 spans 14 amino acids. Looked up from germline, CDR1 is LNHDA and CDR2 is SQIVND (reference sequence). The sample holds a few counts of this clone. What it recognizes is unknown.

The source is a man aged 30-40 years in good health. V gene TRBV19 combines with J gene TRBJ2-7; D unclear. The sample taken for sequencing was naive CD8+ T cells sorted from blood. Written as DNA, the CDR3 is TGTGCCAGTAGTATGAGTTTTTGGGCCCTCGAGCAGTACTTC. Translating it yields CASSMSFWALEQYF.